This T cell receptor beta chain was obtained from a study of CD8+ T cells in alopecia areata. Study-level background: Administration of oral tofacitinib to treated patients was at 5 to 10 mg twice daily. Patients took tofacitinib for 6 to 18 months, followed by 6 drug-free months.

Sequencing used cDNA as its template, made by extracting RNA and reverse transcribing it. Libraries were prepared by immunoSEQ multiplex PCR; TCRdb keeps only in-frame clonotypes and omits some of them. The table lists 150,000 or so clones, about nine tenths of them singletons. As to this clone: Its antigen is unknown.

Study-wide results and limits: Normal scalp had lower clonality than lesional scalp, with alopecia totalis/universalis lesions showing this most strongly.

Per the germline V gene, CDR1 is SGHAT and CDR2 is FQNNGV. This CDR3 is 12 amino acids long. Trimming pared 5 bases from V and 8 bases from J, leaving 10 bases between. V is TRBV11-2 and J is TRBJ2-1; D remains unclear. This specimen was CD8+ T cells sorted from blood, taken at week 0. The sequence derives from a human donor with alopecia areata. CDR3 sequence reads: CASSRWSYEQFF. DNA of the CDR3: TGTGCCAGCAGCCGATGGAGCTATGAGCAGTTCTTC. Variable domain in full (rest from reference TRBV11-2 and TRBJ2-1): EAGVAQSPRYKIIEKRQSVAFWCNPISGHATLYWYQQILGQGPKLLIQFQNNGVVDDSQLPKDRFSAERLKGVDSTLKIQPAKLEDSAVYLCASSRWSYEQFFGPGTRLTVL.